Listed here are 31 T cell receptor beta chains from one sample, sequenced in a study of T cell responses to AZD1222 COVID-19 vaccine. Generated by immunoSEQ multiplex PCR, the TCRdb table keeps only in-frame clones and is missing some. The sample consists of 170,000 or so clones, around 87% of them appearing once. Sequencing used peripheral blood, obtained on day 0 of AZD1222 vaccination. These receptors were obtained from an adult in good health.

With regard to this clone: The sample carries other DNA sequences with the same CDR3. The chain couples TRBV5-5 to TRBJ1-1; the D is unclear. V lost 1 base to trimming and J lost 4 bases, with 2 bases between them. CDR3 length: 11 residues. CDR1 is SGHKS, CDR2 YYEKEE, per germline (reference sequence). In DNA form, the CDR3 reads TGTGCCAGCAGCTTGAGCACTGAAGCTTTCTTT. Its translation is CASSLSTEAFF.

V and J are TRBV5-1 and TRBJ2-7; D may match TRBD1 or TRBD2 (8 bases each). This CDR3 has 18 amino acids. Germline loops: CDR1 SGHRS, CDR2 YFSETQ. V was cut by 6 bases and J by 6 bases, with 31 bases left in between. The CDR3 DNA sequence: TGCGCCAGCACCTTCCTGGCAGGGGGCACGGGAGGGTCTGCCGAGCAGTACTTC. It is translated as CASTFLAGGTGGSAEQYF.

This chain connects TRBV10-3 to TRBJ1-1; D may be TRBD1 (6 bases). The CDR3 contains 14 residues. Deletions cut 3 bases from V and 0 bases from J, with 8 bases between. Looked up from germline, CDR1 is ENHRY and CDR2 is SYGVKD. CDR3 region: CAISEQGLNTEAFF. The CDR3, as DNA: TGTGCCATCAGTGAACAGGGATTGAACACTGAAGCTTTCTTT.

This chain joins TRBV20-1 and TRBJ2-3, with D hard to call. The CDR3 is 11 amino acids. V dropped 2 bases and J dropped 4 bases, with 4 bases sitting between them. Germline V gene lookup returns CDR1 DFQATT and CDR2 SNEGSKA (reference sequence). Here the CDR3 reads CSARTSDTQYF. CDR3 nucleotide sequence: TGCAGTGCTAGAACTTCAGATACGCAGTATTTT.

This chain uses TRBV2 with TRBJ2-2, with TRBD1 matching 8 bases. Germline lookup yields CDR1 SNHLY and CDR2 FYNNEI. With 7 bases clipped from V and 4 bases from J, the junction kept 8 bases outside the gene matches. CDR3 length equals 15 residues. The DNA for the CDR3 is TGTGCCAGCACCCAACAGGGGGAAGCCACCGGGGAGCTGTTTTTT. Amino acid sequence: CASTQQGEATGELFF.

This clone has just a few counts. V usage is TRBV21-1 and J usage is TRBJ2-1; the table assigns TRBD2, which was not confirmed against the DNA. TRBV21-1 is annotated as a pseudogene. CDR3 length equals 14 residues. The DNA of the CDR3 is TGTGCCAGCAGTAAAGAGCGGGCTTACAATGAGCAGTTCTTC. Translated, it gives CASSKERAYNEQFF.

The V gene is TRBV18, the J gene TRBJ2-1; 10 bases match TRBD2. The junction had 15 bases not matched to a gene; V was cut back by 6 bases and J by 4 bases. The CDR3 has 18 amino acids. The germline V gene has CDR1 KGHSH and CDR2 LQKENI. CDR3 coding DNA: TGTGCCAGCTCGCCGGGGAACTTAGCGGGAGGTACATACAATGAGCAGTTCTTC. Protein: CASSPGNLAGGTYNEQFF.

This clone has just a few counts. This chain joins TRBV28 and TRBJ1-6; D remains ambiguous. The ends were cut back, 7 bases at V and 5 bases at J, with 6 bases in the middle. CDR1 is MDHEN and CDR2 is SYDVKM in the germline V gene. The CDR3 runs 12 residues. DNA of the CDR3: TGTGCCAGCATGCTGAATAATTCACCCCTCCACTTT. Its protein is CASMLNNSPLHF. Full variable domain (missing parts from reference TRBV28 and TRBJ1-6): DVKVTQSSRYLVKRTGEKVFLECVQDMDHENMFWYRQDPGLGLRLIYFSYDVKMKEKGDIPEGYSVSREKKERFSLILESASTNQTSMYLCASMLNNSPLHFGNGTRLTVT.

The V call is TRBV27, the J call TRBJ1-2, with D possibly TRBD1 on 5 matching bases. V dropped 2 bases and J dropped 4 bases, with 26 bases sitting between them. The germline gives CDR1 MNHEY, CDR2 SMNVEV (reference sequence). This CDR3 has 19 residues. This CDR3 reads CASSLEAGKWPGAPYGYTF. The DNA for the CDR3 is TGTGCCAGCAGTTTAGAAGCAGGGAAATGGCCTGGAGCCCCCTATGGCTACACCTTC.

This chain uses TRBV2 with TRBJ1-6, with 8 positions matching TRBD1. The V gene's germline CDR1 is SNHLY and CDR2 FYNNEI. CDR3 length: 15 residues. Trimming took 2 bases from V and 8 from J; bases not matched to a gene: 5. CDR3 nucleotide sequence: TGTGCCAGCAGTGAAAGGGGGACAGGAGATTCACCCCTCCACTTT. This translates into CASSERGTGDSPLHF.

The V gene is TRBV19, the J gene TRBJ1-2, with no clear D. The CDR3 is 13 residues long. Trimming removed 3 bases at V and 2 bases at J, with 7 bases between. The germline V gene encodes CDR1 LNHDA and CDR2 SQIVND (reference sequence). CDR3 protein: CASSMSGNYGYTF. CDR3 DNA sequence: TGTGCCAGTAGTATGAGCGGCAACTATGGCTACACCTTC.

This clone was counted between two and nine times. The chain is built from TRBV19 and TRBJ1-2, with 10 nucleotides matching TRBD1. Germline CDR1 LNHDA, CDR2 SQIVND (reference sequence). The CDR3 loop spans 15 amino acids. Losses at the gene ends were 8 bases for V and 7 bases for J; bases not matched to a gene: 13. DNA of the CDR3: TGTGCCAGTGGAGGGACAGGGGACGATTCTGGTGGCTACACCTTC. This gives the protein CASGGTGDDSGGYTF. Complete variable domain (other parts from reference TRBV19 and TRBJ1-2): DGGITQSPKYLFRKEGQNVTLSCEQNLNHDAMYWYRQDPGQGLRLIYYSQIVNDFQKGDIAEGYSVSREKKESFPLTVTSAQKNPTAFYLCASGGTGDDSGGYTFGSGTRLTVV.

This chain joins TRBV5-6 and TRBJ2-7; D is unresolved. Trimming pared 1 base from V and 1 base from J, leaving 9 bases between. CDR3 length: 14 residues. CDR1 SGHDT and CDR2 YYEEEE come from the germline V gene. CDR3 region: CASSLREQSYEQYF. Here the CDR3 DNA reads TGTGCCAGCAGCTTGAGGGAACAATCCTACGAGCAGTACTTC.

The V gene is TRBV5-1, the J gene TRBJ2-5; TRBD2 matches at 8 bases. In germline, CDR1 is SGHRS, CDR2 YFSETQ. V was pared by 0 bases and J by 5 bases, with 3 bases of the junction left unmatched. This CDR3 spans 14 amino acids. The CDR3 protein is CASSLAASGETQYF. In DNA form, the CDR3 reads TGCGCCAGCAGCTTGGCCGCTAGCGGGGAGACCCAGTACTTC.

This rearrangement joins TRBV11-2 to TRBJ2-3, with unresolved D. CDR3 length equals 15 residues. In germline, CDR1 is SGHAT, CDR2 FQNNGV. V gave up 1 base and J gave up 2 bases, with 10 bases separating them. CDR3 sequence (DNA): TGTGCCAGCAGCTTAGGTCTTACTAACACAGATACGCAGTATTTT. Translating it yields CASSLGLTNTDTQYF.

This sequence joins TRBV3-1 (or the pseudogene TRBV3-2) and TRBJ1-1; D unresolved. There are 14 residues in the CDR3. From germline, CDR1 is LGHDT and CDR2 YNNKEL (reference sequence). V lost 4 bases to trimming and J lost 4 bases, with 13 bases between them. This CDR3 reads CASSRGSRFTEAFF. The CDR3 coding sequence is TGTGCCAGCAGCCGCGGATCCAGATTCACTGAAGCTTTCTTT.

The chain links TRBV7-8 to TRBJ1-5, with D unresolved. Germline CDR1 is SGHVS and CDR2 is FQNEAQ. V was shortened by 5 bases and J by 3 bases, with 20 bases between the two germline ends. There are 17 residues in the CDR3. In DNA form, the CDR3 reads TGTGCCAGCAGCCATACATCTCACAGCGTCTCCAATCAGCCCCAGCATTTT. It is translated as CASSHTSHSVSNQPQHF.

The chain carries TRBV28 and TRBJ2-7; possibly TRBD1 for D (6 bases). Germline V lookup: CDR1 MDHEN, CDR2 SYDVKM. This CDR3 has 14 amino acids. V dropped 3 bases and J dropped 2 bases, with 11 bases sitting between them. The CDR3 here is CASSFRQAPYEQYF. In DNA form, the CDR3 reads TGTGCCAGCAGTTTTCGACAGGCCCCCTACGAGCAGTACTTC.

The genes are TRBV29-1 and TRBJ1-3; 7 nucleotides agree with TRBD1. The CDR3 extends over 14 amino acids. CDR1 is SQVTM and CDR2 is ANQGSEA in the germline V gene. V was pared by 5 bases and J by 0 bases, with 4 bases of the junction left unmatched. CDR3 sequence reads: CSVTGANSGNTIYF. CDR3 sequence (DNA): TGCAGCGTTACAGGGGCCAACTCTGGAAACACCATATATTTT.

The chain employs TRBV28 and TRBJ2-7; D not resolved. Trimming took off 6 bases at V and 2 bases at J, with 14 bases between the two ends. CDR3 length: 14 residues. Germline lookup yields CDR1 MDHEN and CDR2 SYDVKM. Here the CDR3 reads CASRATGPPYEQYF. CDR3 in DNA: TGTGCCAGCAGGGCCACCGGGCCCCCCTACGAGCAGTACTTC.

The chain links TRBV3-1 (or the pseudogene TRBV3-2) to TRBJ2-7; 9 bases are shared with TRBD1. The junction had 7 bases not matched to a gene; V was cut back by 3 bases and J by 1 base. CDR3 size: 16 residues. Germline loops: CDR1 LGHDT, CDR2 YNNKEL (reference sequence). CDR3 nucleotides: TGTGCCAGCAGCCAGGTTACCGGGACAGGGTCCTACGAGCAGTACTTC. Amino acid sequence: CASSQVTGTGSYEQYF.

A few counts support this clone. The DNA for the CDR3 is TGCGCCAGCAGCATACTCGTGGCAGCCTCGGAAAAACTGTTTTTT. It codes for CASSILVAASEKLFF. V usage is TRBV4-1 and J usage is TRBJ1-4; unclear D gene. The CDR3 runs to 15 residues. From germline, CDR1 is MGHRA and CDR2 YSYEKL. V lost 5 bases to trimming and J lost 8 bases, with 18 bases between them.

The rearrangement uses TRBV28 and TRBJ2-1; D gene ambiguous. The CDR3 has 12 amino acids. Trimming cost V 6 bases and J 16 bases, with 19 bases left between them. Germline V CDR1 and CDR2: MDHEN, SYDVKM. This chain's CDR3 is CASSPQGLEEFF. The CDR3 nucleotides read TGTGCCAGCAGCCCCCAAGGCCTTGAGGAATTCTTC.

The table lists this clone with a few counts. The genes are TRBV4-1 and TRBJ2-7; no reliable D call. Per germline, CDR1 MGHRA and CDR2 YSYEKL. Trimming removed 0 bases from V and 4 bases from J, with 16 bases in between. This CDR3 region has 16 residues. CDR3 protein: CASSQEGRIGVYEQYF. The CDR3 DNA reads TGCGCCAGCAGCCAAGAGGGCCGGATTGGCGTTTACGAGCAGTACTTC.

The chain couples TRBV27 to TRBJ2-7; D tentatively reads TRBD1 or TRBD2 (5 bases each). V was trimmed by 7 bases and J by 3 bases, leaving 25 bases between them. The length of the CDR3 is 17 residues. Per germline, CDR1 MNHEY and CDR2 SMNVEV (reference sequence). The DNA of the CDR3 is TGTGCCAGCACCCTCCGGGGCCCACCTAGCCCCCTCTACGAGCAGTACTTC. Its protein product is CASTLRGPPSPLYEQYF.

V is TRBV7-9 and J is TRBJ1-2; possibly TRBD1 for D (6 bases). With 1 base removed from V and 8 bases from J, the gap between germline ends came to 14 bases. CDR1 and CDR2 (germline): SEHNR, FQNEAQ (reference sequence). The CDR3 is 14 residues long. The CDR3 spells CASSLEPGAGGYTF. The CDR3 DNA reads as TGTGCCAGCAGCTTAGAGCCAGGGGCCGGGGGCTACACCTTC.

This clone came up once. The V call is TRBV5-4, the J call TRBJ1-1; D is possibly TRBD1 (5 bases). Trimming took 4 bases from V and 3 from J, leaving 7 bases between them. The CDR3 has 12 residues. The V gene's germline CDR1 is SGHNT and CDR2 YYREEE (reference sequence). CDR3 DNA: TGTGCCAGCAGCGAAGGGGACACTGAAGCTTTCTTT. Its translation: CASSEGDTEAFF.

J is TRBJ1-4 and V is TRBV5-1; the match to TRBD1 covers 8 bases. CDR1 is SGHRS and CDR2 is YFSETQ in the germline V gene. The length of the CDR3 is 17 residues. Trimming cost V 0 bases and J 0 bases; bases outside gene matches: 4. The CDR3 protein is CASSLGQGIATNEKLFF. CDR3 sequence (DNA): TGCGCCAGCAGCTTGGGACAGGGGATTGCAACTAATGAAAAACTGTTTTTT.

The V call is TRBV2, the J call TRBJ1-2; no clear D. Trimming left V 6 bases short and J 6 bases short, with 14 bases between. Germline loops: CDR1 SNHLY, CDR2 FYNNEI. This CDR3 comprises 13 residues. CDR3 residues: CASSSLPLDGYTF. In DNA form, the CDR3 reads TGTGCCAGCAGCTCCCTACCGTTGGATGGCTACACCTTC.

The chain couples TRBV5-4 to TRBJ2-3; no definite D call. This CDR3 region has 14 residues. The V gene lost 0 bases and the J gene lost 2 bases, with 7 bases spanning the gap. From germline, CDR1 is SGHNT and CDR2 YYREEE (reference sequence). The chain's CDR3 is CASSLELDTDTQYF. The CDR3 DNA is TGTGCCAGCAGCTTGGAGCTAGACACAGATACGCAGTATTTT.

J is TRBJ2-1 and V is TRBV6-8; a possible D gene is TRBD2 (7 bases). The germline V gene has CDR1 MNHGY and CDR2 SAAAGT. The CDR3 length is 16 residues. The germline V and J ends were trimmed by 9 bases and 5 bases, with 23 bases remaining between them. The CDR3 DNA is TGTGCCAGGGTTCGGGGGCGGGAGAAATGGAACAATGAGCAGTTCTTC. Translation gives CARVRGREKWNNEQFF.